The next 5 T cell receptor beta chains were all read from a single sample in a study of T-cell reconstitution after alpha-beta-depleted transplantation in children. Using unique molecular identifiers, the investigators prepared the TCRbeta library. TCRdb re-analysed the PCR reads in MiXCR, keeping a single row per CDR3 protein. There are some 350,000 distinct CDR3 sequences in the sample; around 16% occur only once, and about 41% lies in the top ten. Sample: PBMCs, mostly from graft donor cells, taken 360 days after TCRalphabeta/CD19-depleted stem cell transplant. These receptors were taken from a male patient under 10 years old who had a stem cell transplant for acute lymphoblastic leukemia, so the T cells may come from the graft donor.

This rearrangement joins TRBV11-3 to TRBJ2-3, with D tentatively TRBD1 or TRBD2 (6 bases each). The germline gives CDR1 SGHNT, CDR2 YENEEA. Trimming removed 1 base from V and 6 bases from J, with 17 bases in between. The CDR3 is 16 residues long. The CDR3 sequence: CASSLGYREVMDTQYF. CDR3 DNA: TGTGCCAGCAGCTTAGGGTACAGGGAGGTGATGGATACGCAGTATTTT.

This clonotype was seen more than once but under ten times. The rearrangement links TRBV10-3 to TRBJ2-7; D unresolved. CDR1 and CDR2 (germline): ENHRY, SYGVKD. The V gene lost 3 bases and the J gene lost 4 bases, with 7 bases spanning the gap. CDR3 length equals 12 residues. In DNA form, the CDR3 reads TGTGCCATCAGTGATTGGGAATACGAGCAGTACTTC. Translated: CAISDWEYEQYF.

This clonotype was seen a handful of times. The CDR3 DNA follows: TGTGCCAGCAGTGGGACTAGATCGCATACGCAGTATTTT. Translating it yields CASSGTRSHTQYF. J is TRBJ2-3 and V is TRBV12-3 or TRBV12-4; TRBD2 matches at 8 bases. This CDR3 region has 13 residues. Unmatched junction bases numbered 5, after V lost 5 bases and J lost 7 bases.

In this sample, this clonotype turned up a few times. The rearrangement uses TRBV19 and TRBJ1-5; no reliable D call. The CDR3 runs to 14 residues. Germline V gene data show CDR1 as LNHDA and CDR2 as SQIVND (reference sequence). V lost 2 bases, J lost 4 bases, and 9 bases lay in between. The CDR3 reads CASSILAGNQPQHF. The CDR3 DNA follows: TGTGCCAGTAGTATACTGGCCGGGAATCAGCCCCAGCATTTT.

This chain links TRBV30 with TRBJ2-7; the D call may be TRBD1 or TRBD2 (5 bases each). V shed 2 bases and J shed 0 bases, with 17 bases lying between them. The CDR3 is made up of 16 amino acids. The germline V gene has CDR1 GTSNPN and CDR2 SVGIG (reference sequence). CDR3 sequence: CAWSRDAALFSYEQYF. In DNA, the CDR3 is TGTGCCTGGAGTCGGGACGCGGCACTCTTCTCCTACGAGCAGTACTTC.